These T cell receptor beta chains were read from a single sample in a study of T-cell memory formation after mild COVID-19. TCRdb reprocessed the 5' RACE reads via MiXCR and lists one record per CDR3 protein. The data show under 250,000 distinct CDR3 sequences, around 9.1% seen once. Sequenced input: PBMCs or a T cell subset sorted from them (not recorded which). These receptor sequences come from a man aged 18 to 29 who had mild COVID-19 (a few samples of this study predate the infection). Cell type and time point are not known. The CDR3 runs from the conserved cysteine through the conserved F or W. The order of the fields is CDR3 protein, CDR3 DNA, V gene, clone size, D gene, J gene. D genes are given only for firm matches. Some rows mark clone size as missing; the rest say once, few, many or name a class of expanded clone.

CDR3 protein: CASSNYETRDDEQFF
CDR3 DNA: TGCGCCAGCAGTAATTACGAGACTAGGGACGATGAGCAGTTCTTC
V gene: TRBV4-3
clone size: few
D gene: .
J gene: TRBJ2-1

CDR3 protein: CASSQTPGQGADEQFF
CDR3 DNA: TGCGCCAGCAGCCAAACTCCGGGACAGGGGGCCGATGAGCAGTTCTTC
V gene: TRBV4-3
clone size: many
D gene: TRBD1
J gene: TRBJ2-1

CDR3 protein: CASSLLAGTDTQYF
CDR3 DNA: TGCGCCAGCAGCCTACTAGCGGGCACAGATACGCAGTATTTT
V gene: TRBV5-1
clone size: many
D gene: TRBD2
J gene: TRBJ2-3

CDR3 protein: CASSSGTSGGAGDTQYF
CDR3 DNA: TGCGCCAGCAGCTCAGGGACTAGCGGGGGGGCCGGAGATACGCAGTATTTT
V gene: TRBV5-1
clone size: few
D gene: TRBD2
J gene: TRBJ2-3

CDR3 protein: CASSLSGQGSATQYF
CDR3 DNA: TGTGCCAGCAGCTTAAGTGGACAGGGGTCCGCCACGCAGTATTTT
V gene: TRBV7-6
clone size: .
D gene: TRBD1
J gene: TRBJ2-3

CDR3 protein: CSARGRRNTEAFF
CDR3 DNA: TGCAGTGCTAGGGGTCGGCGGAACACTGAAGCTTTCTTT
V gene: TRBV20-1
clone size: few
D gene: .
J gene: TRBJ1-1

CDR3 protein: CASSEQGAGNSPLHF
CDR3 DNA: TGTGCCAGCAGCGAACAGGGGGCTGGCAATTCACCCCTCCACTTT
V gene: TRBV9
clone size: once
D gene: TRBD1
J gene: TRBJ1-6

CDR3 protein: CASSHQLAGYNEQFF
CDR3 DNA: TGTGCCAGCAGCCACCAACTAGCGGGGTATAATGAGCAGTTCTTC
V gene: TRBV4-2
clone size: .
D gene: TRBD2
J gene: TRBJ2-1

CDR3 protein: CASSPRDLNTEAFF
CDR3 DNA: TGTGCCAGCTCACCCCGGGACCTGAACACTGAAGCTTTCTTT
V gene: TRBV18
clone size: few
D gene: .
J gene: TRBJ1-1

CDR3 protein: CASSHGTSATDTQYF
CDR3 DNA: TGTGCCAGCAGCCACGGGACTAGCGCAACAGATACGCAGTATTTT
V gene: TRBV7-9
clone size: many
D gene: TRBD2
J gene: TRBJ2-3

CDR3 protein: CASSVGLWSFF
CDR3 DNA: TGTGCCAGCTCGGTGGGCCTCTGGTCTTTCTTT
V gene: TRBV12-3/TRBV12-4
clone size: .
D gene: .
J gene: TRBJ1-1

CDR3 protein: CASSLWSDTIYF
CDR3 DNA: TGTGCCAGCAGTTTATGGTCGGACACCATATATTTT
V gene: TRBV12-3/TRBV12-4
clone size: .
D gene: .
J gene: TRBJ1-3

CDR3 protein: CASSLLRQDPTNGYTF
CDR3 DNA: TGTGCCAGCAGCTTACTCCGGCAGGACCCCACCAACGGCTACACCTTC
V gene: TRBV11-2
clone size: .
D gene: .
J gene: TRBJ1-2

CDR3 protein: CSARGSLYTEAFF
CDR3 DNA: TGCAGTGCTAGAGGTAGTTTGTACACTGAAGCTTTCTTT
V gene: TRBV20-1
clone size: few
D gene: .
J gene: TRBJ1-1

CDR3 protein: CASSPTSGGATDTQYF
CDR3 DNA: TGTGCCAGCAGCCCGACTAGCGGGGGGGCCACAGATACGCAGTATTTT
V gene: TRBV7-3
clone size: .
D gene: TRBD2
J gene: TRBJ2-3

CDR3 protein: CASSYSPVQPQHF
CDR3 DNA: TGTGCCAGCAGTTACTCCCCAGTTCAGCCCCAGCATTTT
V gene: TRBV6-2/TRBV6-3
clone size: .
D gene: .
J gene: TRBJ1-5

CDR3 protein: CASSYSAGGTGQETQYF
CDR3 DNA: TGTGCCAGCAGTTACTCAGCGGGGGGAACCGGCCAAGAGACCCAGTACTTC
V gene: TRBV6-5
clone size: few
D gene: TRBD2
J gene: TRBJ2-5

CDR3 protein: CASSRRGYYGYTF
CDR3 DNA: TGTGCCAGCAGCCGAAGGGGATACTATGGCTACACCTTC
V gene: TRBV7-9
clone size: few
D gene: .
J gene: TRBJ1-2

CDR3 protein: CASGGLYQETQYF
CDR3 DNA: TGTGCCAGCGGAGGACTCTACCAAGAGACCCAGTACTTC
V gene: TRBV6-2/TRBV6-3
clone size: .
D gene: .
J gene: TRBJ2-5

CDR3 protein: CASSPEGGYGYTF
CDR3 DNA: TGTGCCAGCTCACCGGAGGGTGGGTATGGCTACACCTTC
V gene: TRBV18
clone size: few
D gene: .
J gene: TRBJ1-2

CDR3 protein: CASSPAAGGNTIYF
CDR3 DNA: TGTGCCAGCAGCCCGGCGGCGGGTGGAAACACCATATATTTT
V gene: TRBV7-3
clone size: few
D gene: .
J gene: TRBJ1-3

CDR3 protein: CSVGSVGPQETQYF
CDR3 DNA: TGCAGCGTTGGGTCTGTGGGTCCGCAAGAGACCCAGTACTTC
V gene: TRBV29-1
clone size: many
D gene: .
J gene: TRBJ2-5

CDR3 protein: CSARDQWGGPDTQYF
CDR3 DNA: TGCAGTGCTAGAGATCAGTGGGGGGGGCCGGATACGCAGTATTTT
V gene: TRBV20-1
clone size: .
D gene: .
J gene: TRBJ2-3

CDR3 protein: CASSFGGTGGLEAFF
CDR3 DNA: TGTGCCAGCAGCTTCGGCGGGACAGGGGGGCTGGAAGCTTTCTTT
V gene: TRBV7-2
clone size: few
D gene: TRBD1
J gene: TRBJ1-1

CDR3 protein: CASSYSIRGHHNEQFF
CDR3 DNA: TGTGCCAGCAGTTACTCGATACGGGGCCACCACAATGAGCAGTTCTTC
V gene: TRBV6-5
clone size: .
D gene: .
J gene: TRBJ2-1

CDR3 protein: CASSSYDRSQETQYF
CDR3 DNA: TGTGCCAGCAGCAGCTATGACAGGTCCCAAGAGACCCAGTACTTC
V gene: TRBV5-4
clone size: few
D gene: .
J gene: TRBJ2-5

CDR3 protein: CASSPVGDRYNEQFF
CDR3 DNA: TGTGCCAGCTCACCGGTCGGGGACCGGTACAATGAGCAGTTCTTC
V gene: TRBV18
clone size: many
D gene: .
J gene: TRBJ2-1

CDR3 protein: CASSSGSGGAGETQYF
CDR3 DNA: TGTGCCAGCAGTTCCGGGAGCGGGGGGGCCGGAGAGACCCAGTACTTC
V gene: TRBV12-3/TRBV12-4
clone size: .
D gene: TRBD2
J gene: TRBJ2-5

CDR3 protein: CASRRQGYQETQYF
CDR3 DNA: TGTGCCAGCAGGAGACAGGGGTACCAAGAGACCCAGTACTTC
V gene: TRBV6-2/TRBV6-3
clone size: many
D gene: TRBD1
J gene: TRBJ2-5

CDR3 protein: CASSLFDGLGSTDTQYF
CDR3 DNA: TGTGCCAGCAGCTTATTCGATGGACTAGGGAGCACAGATACGCAGTATTTT
V gene: TRBV7-3
clone size: many
D gene: TRBD2
J gene: TRBJ2-3

CDR3 protein: CASSQGEGTEAFF
CDR3 DNA: TGCGCCAGCAGCCAAGGTGAGGGCACTGAAGCTTTCTTT
V gene: TRBV4-3
clone size: few
D gene: .
J gene: TRBJ1-1

CDR3 protein: CASRAGLGYNSPLHF
CDR3 DNA: TGTGCCAGTAGGGCAGGGTTAGGGTATAATTCACCCCTCCACTTT
V gene: TRBV12-3/TRBV12-4
clone size: .
D gene: .
J gene: TRBJ1-6

CDR3 protein: CASSQEAHRTRDQPQHF
CDR3 DNA: TGCGCCAGCAGCCAAGAAGCTCATCGGACCCGGGATCAGCCCCAGCATTTT
V gene: TRBV4-3
clone size: many
D gene: .
J gene: TRBJ1-5

CDR3 protein: CASSSGDRAGGYTF
CDR3 DNA: TGTGCCAGCAGCTCAGGGGACAGGGCGGGAGGCTACACCTTC
V gene: TRBV7-2
clone size: .
D gene: TRBD1
J gene: TRBJ1-2

CDR3 protein: CASSQQAGNYGYTF
CDR3 DNA: TGTGCCAGCAGCCAACAGGCAGGGAACTATGGCTACACCTTC
V gene: TRBV7-2
clone size: few
D gene: .
J gene: TRBJ1-2

CDR3 protein: CASSPGTGRILNTEAFF
CDR3 DNA: TGTGCCAGCTCACCTGGGACAGGGAGGATTTTGAACACTGAAGCTTTCTTT
V gene: TRBV18
clone size: few
D gene: TRBD1
J gene: TRBJ1-1

CDR3 protein: CASSLNTGELFF
CDR3 DNA: TGCGCCAGCAGCTTAAACACCGGGGAGCTGTTTTTT
V gene: TRBV5-1
clone size: many
D gene: .
J gene: TRBJ2-2

CDR3 protein: CASSLTGFTGELFF
CDR3 DNA: TGTGCCAGCAGTTTAACAGGGTTTACCGGGGAGCTGTTTTTT
V gene: TRBV27
clone size: .
D gene: .
J gene: TRBJ2-2

CDR3 protein: CASSEVRGLKEKLFF
CDR3 DNA: TGTGCCAGCAGTGAAGTAAGGGGGCTTAAAGAAAAACTGTTTTTT
V gene: TRBV6-1
clone size: few
D gene: TRBD1
J gene: TRBJ1-4

CDR3 protein: CASSLDSQQETQYF
CDR3 DNA: TGCGCCAGCAGCTTGGACAGTCAACAAGAGACCCAGTACTTC
V gene: TRBV5-1
clone size: .
D gene: .
J gene: TRBJ2-5

CDR3 protein: CASSPPRASPLHF
CDR3 DNA: TGTGCCAGCTCACCACCGAGGGCTTCACCCCTCCACTTT
V gene: TRBV18
clone size: few
D gene: .
J gene: TRBJ1-6

CDR3 protein: CASSLGLGGGRLGEKLFF
CDR3 DNA: TGTGCCAGCAGCTTGGGTCTCGGGGGTGGCCGGCTGGGTGAAAAACTGTTTTTT
V gene: TRBV11-2
clone size: few
D gene: .
J gene: TRBJ1-4

CDR3 protein: CASSPTGGAKETQYF
CDR3 DNA: TGTGCCAGCAGCCCAACGGGGGGGGCTAAAGAGACCCAGTACTTC
V gene: TRBV7-9
clone size: .
D gene: TRBD2
J gene: TRBJ2-5

CDR3 protein: CASSFDDPNEKLFF
CDR3 DNA: TGCGCCAGCAGCTTCGACGACCCCAATGAAAAACTGTTTTTT
V gene: TRBV5-1
clone size: .
D gene: .
J gene: TRBJ1-4

CDR3 protein: CASSLGHWNSNQPQHF
CDR3 DNA: TGTGCCAGCAGCCTAGGACACTGGAATAGCAATCAGCCCCAGCATTTT
V gene: TRBV7-6
clone size: .
D gene: .
J gene: TRBJ1-5

CDR3 protein: CASSEGMATLTDTQYF
CDR3 DNA: TGTGCCAGCAGTGAGGGGATGGCCACACTCACAGATACGCAGTATTTT
V gene: TRBV3-1
clone size: few
D gene: .
J gene: TRBJ2-3

CDR3 protein: CASSYRDRRVGQPQHF
CDR3 DNA: TGTGCCAGCAGTTATCGGGACAGGCGGGTTGGACAGCCCCAGCATTTT
V gene: TRBV6-6
clone size: few
D gene: TRBD1
J gene: TRBJ1-5

CDR3 protein: CASTPGGYMNTEAFF
CDR3 DNA: TGTGCCAGCACGCCGGGGGGTTACATGAACACTGAAGCTTTCTTT
V gene: TRBV28
clone size: few
D gene: .
J gene: TRBJ1-1

CDR3 protein: CASRQRKTSTADTQYF
CDR3 DNA: TGTGCCAGCAGGCAACGTAAGACTAGCACGGCAGATACGCAGTATTTT
V gene: TRBV28
clone size: .
D gene: TRBD2
J gene: TRBJ2-3

CDR3 protein: CSRGAVSTDTQYF
CDR3 DNA: TGCAGCCGAGGGGCCGTTTCCACAGATACGCAGTATTTT
V gene: TRBV20-1
clone size: few
D gene: .
J gene: TRBJ2-3

CDR3 protein: CASSPTGGNQPQHF
CDR3 DNA: TGCGCCAGCAGTCCAACAGGGGGGAATCAGCCCCAGCATTTT
V gene: TRBV5-1
clone size: .
D gene: TRBD1
J gene: TRBJ1-5

CDR3 protein: CASSFGGYTEAFF
CDR3 DNA: TGCGCCAGCAGCTTCGGTGGATACACTGAAGCTTTCTTT
V gene: TRBV5-1
clone size: many
D gene: .
J gene: TRBJ1-1

CDR3 protein: CASSQGHGGNQPQHF
CDR3 DNA: TGTGCCAGCAGTCAGGGACACGGGGGCAATCAGCCCCAGCATTTT
V gene: TRBV12-3/TRBV12-4
clone size: .
D gene: .
J gene: TRBJ1-5

CDR3 protein: CASSLGRRSRDTDTQYF
CDR3 DNA: TGTGCCAGCAGTTTAGGGCGACGGTCTAGGGACACAGATACGCAGTATTTT
V gene: TRBV12-3/TRBV12-4
clone size: many
D gene: .
J gene: TRBJ2-3

CDR3 protein: CSARSPEGSSYNEQFF
CDR3 DNA: TGCAGTGCTAGATCCCCTGAGGGGAGCTCCTACAATGAGCAGTTCTTC
V gene: TRBV20-1
clone size: few
D gene: .
J gene: TRBJ2-1

CDR3 protein: CASSLGGGAYNEQFF
CDR3 DNA: TGTGCCAGCAGTTTAGGCGGGGGGGCCTACAATGAGCAGTTCTTC
V gene: TRBV12-3/TRBV12-4
clone size: many
D gene: TRBD2
J gene: TRBJ2-1

CDR3 protein: CASSQDWGKWSENSPLHF
CDR3 DNA: TGTGCCAGCAGCCAAGATTGGGGCAAATGGTCGGAGAATTCACCCCTCCACTTT
V gene: TRBV4-2
clone size: few
D gene: .
J gene: TRBJ1-6